These 20 T cell receptor beta chains share one sample of origin, sequenced in a study of shared clonotypes between healthy human individuals. Clones were read by immunoSEQ multiplex PCR, and TCRdb kept only the in-frame ones, dropping some. The table has 2 million to 2.5 million clones, over 85% seen once. Sequencing input: naive CD4+ T cells from PBMCs. Described subset: CD45RA+ positively selected. All receptors derive from a young man in good health. Some clones in this sample may be carry-over from other donors' samples.

The chain uses TRBV4-3 and TRBJ1-1, with D possibly matching TRBD1 (5 bases). In germline, CDR1 is LGHNA, CDR2 YSLEER. With 1 base removed from V and 10 bases from J, the gap between germline ends came to 13 bases. There are 13 residues in the CDR3. The CDR3 loop is CASSQVTGGGAFF. The CDR3 DNA sequence: TGCGCCAGCAGCCAAGTTACCGGGGGGGGAGCTTTCTTT.

This sequence joins TRBV5-4 and TRBJ1-1, with D perhaps matching TRBD1 (5 bases). Germline CDR1 is SGHNT and CDR2 is YYREEE (reference sequence). The CDR3 sequence is 16 residues long. V was pared by 2 bases and J by 3 bases, with 17 bases between. Here the CDR3 reads CASSLVGQRGYTEAFF. The CDR3 DNA reads TGTGCCAGCAGCTTAGTTGGACAACGGGGGTACACTGAAGCTTTCTTT.

V gene TRBV28 combines with J gene TRBJ2-7, with 9 nucleotides matching TRBD2. V gave up 6 bases and J gave up 4 bases; unmatched junction bases: 13. There are 16 residues in the CDR3. The V gene's germline CDR1 is MDHEN and CDR2 SYDVKM. The CDR3 here is CASSFRSSGRLYEQYF. CDR3 nucleotides: TGTGCCAGCAGCTTTAGATCCAGCGGGAGGCTTTACGAGCAGTACTTC.

The chain is built from TRBV5-1 and TRBJ2-1; 9 nucleotides match TRBD2. V lost 1 base, J lost 8 bases, and 13 bases stayed unmatched. The CDR3 consists of 17 residues. From germline, CDR1 is SGHRS and CDR2 YFSETQ. CDR3 nucleotide sequence: TGCGCCAGCAGCTTGAGGCTAGCGGGACGGGAGGGTCATGAGCAGTTCTTC. It yields the protein CASSLRLAGREGHEQFF.

This clone was observed a handful of times. The V call is TRBV10-3, the J call TRBJ2-7; D remains unclear. V lost 11 bases and J 1 base, leaving 15 bases between the germline ends. There are 13 residues in the CDR3. CDR1 is ENHRY, CDR2 SYGVKD, per germline. The CDR3 loop reads CAAIGGGSYEQYF. The DNA for the CDR3 is TGTGCCGCAATCGGCGGTGGGTCCTACGAGCAGTACTTC.

This chain uses TRBV5-1 with TRBJ1-4; D gene uncertain. Trimming pared 0 bases from V and 8 bases from J, leaving 14 bases between. The germline gives CDR1 SGHRS, CDR2 YFSETQ. There are 15 residues in the CDR3. The CDR3 sequence is CASSLGLQGSEKLFF. The CDR3 nucleotides read TGCGCCAGCAGCTTGGGTCTCCAAGGGAGCGAAAAACTGTTTTTT. Using reference TRBV5-1 and TRBJ1-4 for the parts outside the CDR3, the full variable domain is KAGVTQTPRYLIKTRGQQVTLSCSPISGHRSVSWYQQTPGQGLQFLFEYFSETQRNKGNFPGRFSGRQFSNSRSEMNVSTLELGDSALYLCASSLGLQGSEKLFFGSGTQLSVL.

The rearrangement uses TRBV9 and TRBJ1-3, with TRBD1 matching over 8 bases. Germline CDR1 SGDLS, CDR2 YYNGEE. After removal of 2 bases from V and 7 bases from J, the junction contained 5 bases not matched to a gene. The CDR3 length is 14 residues. CDR3 amino acids: CASSVATGVNTIYF. The DNA of the CDR3 is TGTGCCAGCAGCGTCGCGACAGGGGTGAACACCATATATTTT.

J is TRBJ2-6 and V is TRBV5-1; no clear D gene. Trimming left V 7 bases short and J 3 bases short, with 14 bases between. The CDR3 has 15 residues. Germline values: CDR1 SGHRS, CDR2 YFSETQ. CDR3 protein: CASRYEGGGANVLTF. CDR3 DNA: TGCGCCAGCCGTTACGAAGGTGGTGGGGCCAACGTCCTGACTTTC.

The chain uses TRBV5-1 and TRBJ2-7, with a possible D match to TRBD1 (6 bases). The germline V and J ends were trimmed by 2 bases and 2 bases, with 14 bases remaining between them. CDR1 is SGHRS and CDR2 is YFSETQ in the germline V gene. This CDR3 is 15 amino acids long. CDR3 protein: CASSLTGTNAYEQYF. The CDR3 DNA is TGCGCCAGCAGCTTAACCGGGACAAATGCCTACGAGCAGTACTTC.

This rearrangement joins TRBV5-1 to TRBJ2-7, with TRBD1 matching 8 bases. Trimming took 3 bases from V and 3 from J; bases not matched to a gene: 8. The CDR3 loop spans 15 amino acids. Germline values: CDR1 SGHRS, CDR2 YFSETQ. The CDR3 here is CASSYFSGTGYEQYF. In nucleotides, the CDR3 is TGCGCCAGCAGCTACTTTTCCGGGACAGGCTACGAGCAGTACTTC.

This rearrangement joins TRBV28 to TRBJ1-5; D ambiguous. This CDR3 is built from 16 residues. CDR1 is MDHEN and CDR2 is SYDVKM in the germline V gene. V lost 6 bases to trimming and J lost 8 bases, with 23 bases between them. Here the CDR3 DNA reads TGTGCCAGCAGCGGGCGCGTTAATGCGTATTTAGAGCCCCAGCATTTT. Translation: CASSGRVNAYLEPQHF. Full variable domain (remainder filled in from reference TRBV28 and TRBJ1-5): DVKVTQSSRYLVKRTGEKVFLECVQDMDHENMFWYRQDPGLGLRLIYFSYDVKMKEKGDIPEGYSVSREKKERFSLILESASTNQTSMYLCASSGRVNAYLEPQHFGDGTRLSIL.

V and J are TRBV27 and TRBJ2-1, with 8 bases identical to TRBD1. The CDR3 has 14 residues. Looked up from germline, CDR1 is MNHEY and CDR2 is SMNVEV (reference sequence). The ends lost 1 base at V and 10 bases at J; junction bases unmatched: 6. CDR3 in DNA: TGTGCCAGCAGTTTATTTCGATCAGGGGGCGAGCAGTTCTTC. This codes for CASSLFRSGGEQFF.

The chain has TRBV7-8 and TRBJ1-3; weak D call: TRBD1 (5 bases). This CDR3 has 16 amino acids. V was shortened by 3 bases and J by 4 bases, with 16 bases between the two germline ends. Germline CDR1 SGHVS, CDR2 FQNEAQ. The CDR3 DNA is TGTGCCAGCAGCTTGGGTCTGACAGACAGAGGAAACACCATATATTTT. Protein sequence: CASSLGLTDRGNTIYF.

A note on this clone: The junction departs from the called germline gene at one end, perhaps through a read error. V usage is TRBV11-2 and J usage is TRBJ2-7, with a weak D call TRBD2 (6 bases). The CDR3 totals 13 residues. Germline CDR1 is SGHAT and CDR2 is FQNNGV. CDR3 protein: CASSPHPGGEQHF. The CDR3 DNA follows: TGTGCCAGCAGCCCCCACCCCGGGGGAGAGCAGCACTTC.

This clone was observed a handful of times. Other DNA variants within this sample encode the same CDR3. The rearrangement links TRBV25-1 to TRBJ2-1, with no clear D. V shed 4 bases and J shed 4 bases, with 2 bases lying between them. The CDR3 length is 11 residues. Germline V lookup: CDR1 MGHDK, CDR2 SYGVNS. This chain's CDR3 is CASSGYNEQFF. The CDR3 DNA sequence: TGTGCCAGCAGTGGGTACAATGAGCAGTTCTTC.

The chain recombines TRBV7-2 with TRBJ1-2; D perhaps matches TRBD1 (5 bases). V lost 2 bases, J lost 6 bases, and 22 bases lay in between. The CDR3 is made up of 17 amino acids. In germline, CDR1 is SGHTA, CDR2 FQGNSA. The CDR3 sequence is CASSLLGPVAGWNGYTF. In DNA, the CDR3 is TGTGCCAGCAGCTTATTAGGCCCCGTTGCAGGGTGGAATGGCTACACCTTC.

The chain combines TRBV2 with TRBJ2-3; 8 bases match TRBD2. The CDR3 consists of 16 residues. Germline V gene data show CDR1 as SNHLY and CDR2 as FYNNEI. V gave up 1 base and J gave up 6 bases; unmatched junction bases: 9. In DNA, the CDR3 is TGTGCCAGCAGTGAAGGGACGGGAGGGCCAGTCGATACGCAGTATTTT. It encodes CASSEGTGGPVDTQYF.

This chain links TRBV4-1 with TRBJ2-7, with a possible D match to TRBD1 (6 bases). The CDR3 is made up of 15 amino acids. CDR1 is MGHRA and CDR2 is YSYEKL in the germline V gene. V dropped 1 base and J dropped 0 bases, with 10 bases sitting between them. The CDR3 loop is CASSQAGQPSYEQYF. The CDR3 DNA follows: TGCGCCAGCAGCCAAGCCGGACAGCCCTCCTACGAGCAGTACTTC.

The gene calls are TRBV9 and TRBJ1-2; TRBD1 matches at 9 bases. This CDR3 region has 13 residues. Germline-derived CDR1 and CDR2 are SGDLS and YYNGEE. Unmatched junction bases numbered 15, after V lost 8 bases and J lost 13 bases. The CDR3 nucleotides read TGTGCCAGAAGTTCTCGGACAGGGGAAAGTAGCACCTTC. It specifies CARSSRTGESSTF.

This sequence joins TRBV5-1 and TRBJ2-1; 10 nucleotides align to TRBD2. The CDR3 contains 17 residues. Germline-derived CDR1 and CDR2 are SGHRS and YFSETQ. J lost 6 bases, V lost 0 bases, and 9 bases had no gene match. The chain's CDR3 is CASSLVLAGYGINEQFF. The CDR3 DNA reads TGCGCCAGCAGCTTGGTACTAGCGGGATATGGCATCAATGAGCAGTTCTTC.